This T cell receptor beta chain was obtained from a study of blood T cells in healthy people across ages. The study recruited healthy Caucasian donors from Russia who were aged roughly 6 to 100. A remark on this clonotype: Its cognate antigen is unknown.

Study-level findings and limits: Roughly linear declines in TCR beta diversity per million T cells occurred with age.

Using a J-beta primer mix together with a sample-barcoded 5' primer, a second PCR was run for about 6 to 11 cycles. Each CDR3 protein is one row after TCRdb ran MiXCR on the 5' RACE reads. Altogether 500,000 to 650,000 distinct CDR3 sequences are present, roughly a quarter being singletons, with the ten largest covering about 3.3%. The CDR3 consists of 15 residues. V was shortened by 2 bases and J by 5 bases, with 12 bases between the two germline ends. Germline-derived CDR1 and CDR2 are SGHTA and FQGTGA. This sample was also put to use in a study of T cells of mothers and their children. Turning to that study: Overlap measured in related mother-child pairs was slightly, non-significantly higher than in unrelated pairs. Microchimeric T cell clones that persisted were not detected.

Sequencing was carried out using blood. The sequence was collected from a boy aged 2 to 10 in good health. The J gene is TRBJ2-2, the V gene TRBV7-3, with D perhaps assigned TRBD1 or TRBD2 (5 bases each). The DNA for the CDR3 is TGTGCCAGCAGCTTAGTCGGGACGGGGACCGGGGAGCTGTTTTTT. It is translated as CASSLVGTGTGELFF.